This T cell receptor (beta chain) was retrieved from a study of cytomegalovirus exposure and HLA in healthy donors. This CDR3 spans 15 amino acids. Germline CDR1 and CDR2: PRHDT and FYEKMQ (reference sequence). Deletions cut 1 base from V and 3 bases from J, with 12 bases between. 13 Jbeta primers and 60 Vbeta primers were used for the PCR. TCRdb keeps only in-frame clones here, not all; method: immunoSEQ multiplex PCR. This table holds roughly 150,000 clones, approximately 78% found once. General observations from the study: Association of a missense DCLRE1C variant with TCR beta V- and J-gene trimming was reported in a later analysis.

A note on this clone: Its antigen is not known.

The clonotype was recovered from a girl aged 2-10 years in good health and CMV-seropositive. The sample was PBMCs. The chain has TRBV13 and TRBJ1-1; weak D call: TRBD1 (5 bases). The CDR3, as DNA: TGTGCCAGCAGCTTAGTAGGACAAGGGTACACTGAAGCTTTCTTT. Translating gives CASSLVGQGYTEAFF. The entire variable domain, with the rest obtained from reference TRBV13 and TRBJ1-1, is as follows: AAGVIQSPRHLIKEKRETATLKCYPIPRHDTVYWYQQGPGQDPQFLISFYEKMQSDKGSIPDRFSAQQFSDYHSELNMSSLELGDSALYFCASSLVGQGYTEAFFGQGTRLTVV.